The present T cell receptor (beta chain) was sequenced within a study of cytomegalovirus exposure and HLA in healthy donors. TCRdb keeps only in-frame clones here, not all; method: immunoSEQ multiplex PCR. The sample lists 150,000 to 200,000 clones; 95% to 97% were seen once. Deletions cut 2 bases from V and 6 bases from J, with 10 bases between. The CDR3 runs 12 residues. Germline V CDR1 and CDR2: SQVTM, ANQGSEA. For this clone: Its antigen remains unidentified.

Study-wide results and caveats: The classifier was said to identify cytomegalovirus status with high specificity and sensitivity.

This clonotype originated in a woman aged 18-35 years in good health and CMV-seronegative. Material for sequencing was PBMCs. The rearrangement joins TRBV29-1 to TRBJ1-2, with D maybe TRBD1 (6 bases). CDR3 region: CSVETGTHGYTF. DNA of the CDR3: TGCAGCGTTGAAACAGGGACCCATGGCTACACCTTC.